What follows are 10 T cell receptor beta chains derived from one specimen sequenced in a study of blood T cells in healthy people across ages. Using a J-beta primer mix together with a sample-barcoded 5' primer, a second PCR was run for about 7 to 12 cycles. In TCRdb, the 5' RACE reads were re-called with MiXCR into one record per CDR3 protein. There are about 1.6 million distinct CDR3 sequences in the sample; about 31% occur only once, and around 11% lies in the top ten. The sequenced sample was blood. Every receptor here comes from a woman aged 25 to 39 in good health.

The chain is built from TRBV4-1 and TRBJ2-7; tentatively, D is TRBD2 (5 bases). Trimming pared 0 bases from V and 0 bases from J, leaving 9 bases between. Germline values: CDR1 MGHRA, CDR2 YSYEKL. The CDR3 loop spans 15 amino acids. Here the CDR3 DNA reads TGCGCCAGCAGCCAAGAAGGCGGACTCTCCTACGAGCAGTACTTC. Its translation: CASSQEGGLSYEQYF.

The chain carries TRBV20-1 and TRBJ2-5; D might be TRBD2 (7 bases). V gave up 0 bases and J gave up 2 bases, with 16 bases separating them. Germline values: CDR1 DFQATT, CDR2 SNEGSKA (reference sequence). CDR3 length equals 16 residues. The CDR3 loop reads CSARDATGGLQETQYF. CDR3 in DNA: TGCAGTGCTAGAGATGCGACGGGGGGCCTGCAAGAGACCCAGTACTTC.

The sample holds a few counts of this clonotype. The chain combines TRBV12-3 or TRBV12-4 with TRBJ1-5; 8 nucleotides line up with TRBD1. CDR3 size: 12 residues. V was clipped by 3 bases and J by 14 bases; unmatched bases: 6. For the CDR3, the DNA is TGTGCCAGCAGTTTTGGTTCGGACAGGGAGCATTTT. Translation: CASSFGSDREHF.

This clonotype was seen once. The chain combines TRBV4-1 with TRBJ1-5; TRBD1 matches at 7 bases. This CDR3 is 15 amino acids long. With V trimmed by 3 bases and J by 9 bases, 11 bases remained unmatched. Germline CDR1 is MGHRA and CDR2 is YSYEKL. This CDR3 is CASSQTQGIPRPQHF. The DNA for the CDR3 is TGCGCCAGCAGCCAGACACAGGGGATTCCTCGGCCCCAGCATTTT.

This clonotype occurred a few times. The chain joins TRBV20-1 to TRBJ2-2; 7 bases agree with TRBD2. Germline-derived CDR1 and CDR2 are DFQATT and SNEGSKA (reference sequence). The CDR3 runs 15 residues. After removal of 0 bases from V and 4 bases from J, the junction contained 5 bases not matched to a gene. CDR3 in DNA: TGCAGTGCTAGAGATTCTTCGGGGGGCACCGGGGAGCTGTTTTTT. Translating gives CSARDSSGGTGELFF.

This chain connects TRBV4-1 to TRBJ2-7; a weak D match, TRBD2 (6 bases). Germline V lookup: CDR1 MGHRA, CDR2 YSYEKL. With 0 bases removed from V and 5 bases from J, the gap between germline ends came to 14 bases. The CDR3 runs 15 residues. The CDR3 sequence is CASSQDPTSRHEQYF. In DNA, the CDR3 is TGCGCCAGCAGCCAAGATCCGACTAGTCGCCACGAGCAGTACTTC.

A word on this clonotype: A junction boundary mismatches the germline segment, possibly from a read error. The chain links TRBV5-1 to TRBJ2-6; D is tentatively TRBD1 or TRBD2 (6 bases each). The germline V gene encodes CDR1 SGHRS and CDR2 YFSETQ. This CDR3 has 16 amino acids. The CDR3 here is CASSLVGGSGANVRTF. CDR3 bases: TGCGCCAGCAGCTTGGTGGGGGGCTCTGGGGCCAACGTCCGGACTTTC.

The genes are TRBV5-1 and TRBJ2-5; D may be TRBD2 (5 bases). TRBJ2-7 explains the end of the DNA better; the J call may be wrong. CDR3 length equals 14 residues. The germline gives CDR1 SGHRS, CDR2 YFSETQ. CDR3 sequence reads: CASSRGRRGYEQYF. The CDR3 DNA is TGCGCCAGCAGCCGGGGTCGGCGAGGGTACGAGCAGTACTTC.

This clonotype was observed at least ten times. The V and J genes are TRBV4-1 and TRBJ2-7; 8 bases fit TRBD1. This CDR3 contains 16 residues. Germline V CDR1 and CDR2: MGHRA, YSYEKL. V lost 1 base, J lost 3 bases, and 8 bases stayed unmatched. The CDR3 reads CASSQADRGVNYEQYF. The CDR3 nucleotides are TGCGCCAGCAGCCAAGCCGACAGGGGAGTCAACTACGAGCAGTACTTC.

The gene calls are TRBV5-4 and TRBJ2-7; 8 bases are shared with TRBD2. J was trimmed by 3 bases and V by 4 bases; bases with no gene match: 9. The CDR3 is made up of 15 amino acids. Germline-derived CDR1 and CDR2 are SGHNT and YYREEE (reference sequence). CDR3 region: CASSPMQGLGYEQYF. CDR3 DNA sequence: TGTGCCAGCAGCCCTATGCAGGGACTAGGCTACGAGCAGTACTTC.